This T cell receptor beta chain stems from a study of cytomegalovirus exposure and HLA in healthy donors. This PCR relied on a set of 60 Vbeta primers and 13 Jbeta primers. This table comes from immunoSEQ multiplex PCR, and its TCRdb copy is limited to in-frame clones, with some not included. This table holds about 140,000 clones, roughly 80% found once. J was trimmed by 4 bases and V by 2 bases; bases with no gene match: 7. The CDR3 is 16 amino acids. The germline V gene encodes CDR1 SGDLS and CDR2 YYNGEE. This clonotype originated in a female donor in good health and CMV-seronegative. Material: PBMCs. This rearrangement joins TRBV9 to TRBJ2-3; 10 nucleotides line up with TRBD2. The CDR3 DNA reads TGTGCCAGCAGCGTTGGGACTAGCGAGTTTGCAGATACGCAGTATTTT. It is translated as CASSVGTSEFADTQYF.